This TCR beta chain was identified in a study of blood T cell repertoires in COVID-19. About the study: Both acute and convalescent COVID-19 samples were obtained from the United States, Italy and Spain.

The V and J ends lost 3 bases and 4 bases respectively, with 10 bases between them. This CDR3 is built from 14 residues. Germline lookup yields CDR1 WNHNN and CDR2 SYGVQD (reference sequence). Produced via immunoSEQ multiplex PCR; TCRdb's table is partial and in-frame only. The sample contains some 190,000 clones, less than 80% of which appear only once. The chain employs TRBV10-1 and TRBJ2-1, with D maybe TRBD2 (5 bases). The origin of this receptor is a woman aged 50 to 60 with acute or convalescent COVID-19. The source material was peripheral blood. The CDR3 DNA sequence: TGCGCCAGCAGTGAAACCAGCGGATACAATGAGCAGTTCTTC. Translated: CASSETSGYNEQFF.